The 7 T cell receptor beta chains below were found in one sample sequenced in a study of cytomegalovirus exposure and HLA in healthy donors (dated by TCRdb to 2016 to 2017). Receptor libraries were prepared by the immunoSEQ multiplex PCR assay. For the multiplex PCR, a mixture combining 60 forward primers for TCR Vbeta segments and 13 reverse primers for TCR Jbeta segments was used. As stored in TCRdb, this immuneACCESS dataset retains in-frame rearrangements with V and J assigned. A fraction of the clones does not appear; measured against another copy, unresolved V genes explain less than half of the discrepancy, and the remainder lacks a known reason. Present in this sample are over 100,000 clones, roughly four fifths of which were seen just once. The ten largest clones add up to about 3.3% of the sample. Source material: PBMCs. These receptor sequences come from a young woman in good health and CMV-seropositive.

The chain has TRBV7-2 and TRBJ2-7; TRBD1 is a possible D gene (6 bases). The germline gives CDR1 SGHTA, CDR2 FQGNSA. This CDR3 spans 14 amino acids. V was pared by 0 bases and J by 4 bases, with 10 bases between. The CDR3, as DNA: TGTGCCAGCAGCTTAGCGATGCAGGGGTACGAGCAGTACTTC. Amino acid sequence: CASSLAMQGYEQYF.

The chain is built from TRBV19 and TRBJ1-5; a weak D match, TRBD1 (5 bases). This CDR3 spans 14 amino acids. Germline values: CDR1 LNHDA, CDR2 SQIVND (reference sequence). Trimming took 4 bases from V and 4 from J, leaving 11 bases between them. CDR3 bases: TGTGCCAGTAGTAGGGGCCAGCGAAATCAGCCCCAGCATTTT. Amino acid sequence: CASSRGQRNQPQHF. The variable domain in full, with the rest retrieved from reference TRBV19 and TRBJ1-5, is DGGITQSPKYLFRKEGQNVTLSCEQNLNHDAMYWYRQDPGQGLRLIYYSQIVNDFQKGDIAEGYSVSREKKESFPLTVTSAQKNPTAFYLCASSRGQRNQPQHFGDGTRLSIL.

This clone appeared a single time. The V gene is TRBV18, the J gene TRBJ1-4; 11 positions match TRBD1. This CDR3 has 15 residues. Germline values: CDR1 KGHSH, CDR2 LQKENI. V shed 2 bases and J 8 bases; nucleotides not matched to a gene: 4. CDR3 region: CASSPGQGADEKLFF. The CDR3 bases are TGTGCCAGCTCACCAGGACAGGGGGCGGACGAAAAACTGTTTTTT.

This rearrangement joins TRBV9 to TRBJ1-5; D is ambiguous. Deletions cut 8 bases from V and 5 bases from J, with 11 bases between. The germline gives CDR1 SGDLS, CDR2 YYNGEE. This CDR3 has 12 amino acids. DNA for the CDR3: TGTGCCAGTGGTGCTATGGATCAGCCCCAGCATTTT. Its translation is CASGAMDQPQHF.

This clone was seen only once. The rearrangement uses TRBV6-6 and TRBJ2-2; no firm D call. Looked up from germline, CDR1 is MNHNY and CDR2 is SVGAGI (reference sequence). The CDR3 has 12 residues. The V end lost 4 bases, the J end lost 6 bases, and 6 bases lay between the germline ends. The CDR3 bases are TGTGCCAGCAGTTCCGTTCCCGGGGAGCTGTTTTTT. Translation: CASSSVPGELFF.

This clone was counted a single time. DNA of the CDR3: TGTGCCAGCAGCCCCCGGGACAGGGAAATGAATGAGCAGTTCTTC. The encoded protein is CASSPRDREMNEQFF. The chain uses TRBV4-2 and TRBJ2-1, with 9 bases aligning to TRBD1. The CDR3 has 15 residues. The J segment lost 7 bases and the V segment lost 4 bases, leaving 8 bases of the junction unmatched. Per germline, CDR1 LGHNA and CDR2 YNFKEQ.

This clone was counted between two and nine times. This chain connects TRBV21-1 to TRBJ2-7; the D call of TRBD2 is as the table states it, not checked on the DNA. TRBV21-1 is termed a pseudogene. This CDR3 is 15 amino acids long. The CDR3 loop is CASSKGRAGDYEQYF. The CDR3 bases are TGTGCCAGCAGCAAGGGACGAGCGGGTGACTACGAGCAGTACTTC.